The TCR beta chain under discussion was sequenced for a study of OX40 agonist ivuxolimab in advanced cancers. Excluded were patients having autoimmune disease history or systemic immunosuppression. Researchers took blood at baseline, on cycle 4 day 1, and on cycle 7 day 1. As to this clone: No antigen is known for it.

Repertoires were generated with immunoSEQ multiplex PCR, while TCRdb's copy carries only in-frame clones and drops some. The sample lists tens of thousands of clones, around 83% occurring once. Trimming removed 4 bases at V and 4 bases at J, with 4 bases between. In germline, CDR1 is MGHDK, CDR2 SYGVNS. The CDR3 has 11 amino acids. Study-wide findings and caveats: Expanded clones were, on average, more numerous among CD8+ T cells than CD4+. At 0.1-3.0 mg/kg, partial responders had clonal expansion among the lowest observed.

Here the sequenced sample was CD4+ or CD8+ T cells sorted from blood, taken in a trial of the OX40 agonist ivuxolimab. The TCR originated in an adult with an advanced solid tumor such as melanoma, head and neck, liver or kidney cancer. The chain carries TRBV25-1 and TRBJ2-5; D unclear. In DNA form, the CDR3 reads TGTGCCAGCAGTGCGGGAGAGACCCAGTACTTC. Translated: CASSAGETQYF.